The text below deals with one T cell receptor beta chain. The target antigen is unknown. This sample is part of a study of molecular identifiers for immune sequencing clone quantification. Study-level background: The replicates split RNA from roughly 18,000 or 92,000 naive CD8 cells five ways and sequenced four. Study observations and caveats: Spiked TCR RNA from one Jurkat cell reportedly showed up when mixed among one million naive cells. Over 98% of effector molecules, yet under 1% of naive-cell molecules, were held by clones above 20 RNA copies.

This CDR3 has 13 residues. Germline-derived CDR1 and CDR2 are MNHEY and SMNVEV (reference sequence). Trimming cost V 8 bases and J 8 bases, with 16 bases left between them. Previously described methods and listed TCR primers produced bulk TCR libraries. MiXCR was run by TCRdb on the PCR reads, yielding one entry per CDR3 protein. The table has about 640,000 distinct CDR3 sequences, nearly 20% seen once. Sequenced: naive CD8+ T cells from blood, with Jurkat cell RNA spiked in. Indicated subset: FACS-sorted CD8+CD4-CCR7+CD45RA+ naive T cells. This rearrangement joins TRBV27 to TRBJ2-1, with D possibly TRBD1 on 5 matching bases. This clonotype was sampled from a human donor in good health. Some libraries in this study had Jurkat cell RNA spiked in. The CDR3 spells CASGPTVMYEQFF. CDR3 in DNA: TGTGCCAGCGGTCCGACAGTAATGTATGAGCAGTTCTTC.